The rows below give T cell receptor beta chains drawn from one sample of a study of T cell responses to AZD1222 COVID-19 vaccine. The data were produced by immunoSEQ multiplex PCR, yet TCRdb's version contains in-frame clones alone and is incomplete. The table has around 100,000 clones, around 90% seen once. Material: peripheral blood, obtained on day 0 of AZD1222 vaccination. The receptors come from an adult in good health. The CDR3 runs from the conserved cysteine through the conserved F or W. D genes are given only for firm matches. Some rows have no size entry. The others give once, few or many, or a class for an expanded clone.

D	size	V	J	CDR3	DNA
-	-	TRBV28	TRBJ2-7	CASSFTTSYEQYF	TGTGCCAGCAGTTTCACGACCTCCTACGAGCAGTACTTC
-	-	TRBV29-1	TRBJ1-1	CSLRRGEREAFF	TGCAGCCTCAGACGGGGGGAGCGAGAAGCTTTCTTT
TRBD2	-	TRBV29-1	TRBJ2-1	CSLLAGAAEQFF	TGCAGCCTACTAGCGGGAGCGGCTGAGCAGTTCTTC
TRBD1	-	TRBV6-5	TRBJ1-1	CASSIDRGLSEAFF	TGTGCCAGCAGTATTGACAGGGGGCTTTCTGAAGCTTTCTTT
TRBD1	-	TRBV19	TRBJ1-2	CASSRDRGFNGYTF	TGTGCCAGTAGTAGGGACAGGGGCTTTAATGGCTACACCTTC
-	-	TRBV7-9	TRBJ2-1	CASSLESSLWFF	TGTGCCAGCAGCTTAGAATCTTCCCTGTGGTTCTTC
-	-	TRBV9	TRBJ1-3	CASSDVGSSGNTIYF	TGTGCCAGCAGCGACGTCGGGAGCTCTGGAAACACCATATATTTT
TRBD1	-	TRBV29-1	TRBJ2-7	CSVWGDRGNEQYF	TGCAGCGTTTGGGGGGACAGGGGCAACGAGCAGTACTTC
-	-	TRBV2	TRBJ2-2	CAGTVNTGELFF	TGTGCCGGTACAGTCAACACCGGGGAGCTGTTTTTT
-	-	TRBV7-2	TRBJ2-2	CASRKIGGNTGELFF	TGTGCCAGCAGAAAAATAGGGGGGAACACCGGGGAGCTGTTTTTT
-	-	TRBV18	TRBJ2-5	CASSPPVAGGTETQYF	TGTGCCAGCTCACCACCGGTTGCAGGGGGGACAGAGACCCAGTACTTC
TRBD2	-	TRBV3-1/TRBV3-2	TRBJ2-1	CASSQFPAGGYNEQFF	TGTGCCAGCAGCCAATTCCCAGCGGGAGGATACAATGAGCAGTTCTTC
-	-	TRBV5-1	TRBJ2-3	CASSLGAGGPSTDTQYF	TGCGCCAGCAGCTTGGGGGCCGGCGGACCCAGCACAGATACGCAGTATTTT
-	once	TRBV5-5	TRBJ1-5	CASSQGPAGQPQHF	TGTGCCAGCAGCCAGGGCCCGGCGGGGCAGCCCCAGCATTTT
TRBD2	-	TRBV27	TRBJ2-5	CASSLSPSGETQYF	TGTGCCAGCAGTTTATCCCCTAGCGGGGAGACCCAGTACTTC
-	few	TRBV3-1/TRBV3-2	TRBJ1-2	CASSPTSGNYGYTF	TGTGCCAGCAGCCCCACCTCAGGGAACTATGGCTACACCTTC
-	once	TRBV5-1	TRBJ1-1	CASSFGMNTEAFF	TGCGCCAGCAGCTTCGGGATGAACACTGAAGCTTTCTTT
-	-	TRBV29-1	TRBJ1-2	CSVEDLTQGSGYTF	TGCAGCGTTGAAGACTTGACTCAGGGGAGCGGCTACACCTTC
-	-	TRBV7-3	TRBJ1-3	CASSPNSGNTIYF	TGTGCCAGCAGCCCGAACTCTGGAAACACCATATATTTT
-	once	TRBV7-9	TRBJ2-7	CASSNPGEQYF	TGTGCCAGCAGCAATCCTGGCGAGCAGTACTTC
-	-	TRBV27	TRBJ2-7	CASRRSLSYEQYF	TGTGCCAGCAGGCGCTCGTTGTCCTACGAGCAGTACTTC
-	-	TRBV7-3	TRBJ1-5	CASSFGVIQPQHF	TGTGCCAGCAGCTTCGGAGTTATTCAGCCCCAGCATTTT
-	-	TRBV19	TRBJ1-5	CASSILAVGSNQPQHF	TGTGCCAGTAGTATTCTGGCAGTAGGTAGCAATCAGCCCCAGCATTTT
-	once	TRBV6-4	TRBJ2-3	CASSEKGTDTQYF	TGTGCCAGCAGTGAGAAAGGAACAGATACGCAGTATTTT
-	-	TRBV27	TRBJ2-5	CASSLMAEIQETQYF	TGTGCCAGCAGTTTAATGGCGGAAATCCAAGAGACCCAGTACTTC
-	-	TRBV27	TRBJ2-7	CASSLKGSHYEQYF	TGTGCCAGCAGTTTAAAGGGCAGCCACTACGAGCAGTACTTC
-	-	TRBV5-1	TRBJ2-5	CASSSDPTPGETQYF	TGCGCCAGCAGCTCGGACCCAACCCCGGGGGAGACCCAGTACTTC
-	-	TRBV5-4	TRBJ1-3	CASSWGGTSGNTIYF	TGTGCCAGCAGCTGGGGCGGGACCTCTGGAAACACCATATATTTT
-	-	TRBV4-1	TRBJ2-5	CASSQDQETQYF	TGCGCCAGCAGCCAAGATCAAGAGACCCAGTACTTC
-	-	TRBV28	TRBJ1-6	CASKETAYNSPLHF	TGTGCCAGCAAAGAGACAGCCTATAATTCACCCCTCCACTTT
-	-	TRBV28	TRBJ2-1	CASRDQNSYNEQFF	TGTGCCAGCAGGGACCAGAACTCCTACAATGAGCAGTTCTTC
-	-	TRBV12-3/TRBV12-4	TRBJ1-2	CASSPTENYGYTF	TGTGCCAGCAGTCCGACAGAGAACTATGGCTACACCTTC
-	-	TRBV28	TRBJ1-6	CASSLFGSNSPLHF	TGTGCCAGCAGTTTATTCGGTAGCAATTCACCCCTCCACTTT
-	-	TRBV9	TRBJ2-1	CASSVDGDNEQFF	TGTGCCAGCAGCGTAGACGGCGACAATGAGCAGTTCTTC
-	-	TRBV6-1	TRBJ1-4	CASSEVGDDEKLFF	TGTGCCAGCAGTGAAGTGGGGGATGATGAAAAACTGTTTTTT
-	-	TRBV6-5	TRBJ2-3	CASSLLSDATDTQYF	TGTGCCAGCAGTTTACTTTCGGACGCCACAGATACGCAGTATTTT
-	-	TRBV30	TRBJ1-1	CAWSRHPGNTEAFF	TGTGCCTGGAGTAGGCACCCCGGGAACACTGAAGCTTTCTTT
-	-	TRBV28	TRBJ1-5	CASRYPGSNQPQHF	TGTGCCAGCAGATACCCGGGTAGCAATCAGCCCCAGCATTTT
-	once	TRBV21-1	TRBJ1-4	CASSRWGQGANEKLFF	-
-	-	TRBV25-1	TRBJ2-1	CASTRKNNEQFF	TGTGCCAGCACACGCAAAAACAATGAGCAGTTCTTC
TRBD2	-	TRBV5-1	TRBJ2-1	CASSLGLARNEQFF	TGCGCCAGCAGCTTGGGACTAGCGCGAAATGAGCAGTTCTTC
TRBD2	-	TRBV10-2	TRBJ2-3	CASSDRRTSGFTDTQYF	TGCGCCAGCAGTGACCGGAGGACTAGCGGGTTCACAGATACGCAGTATTTT
TRBD1	-	TRBV7-9	TRBJ2-5	CASSPDRGRFQETQYF	TGTGCCAGCAGCCCTGACAGGGGCCGGTTCCAAGAGACCCAGTACTTC
-	few	TRBV7-9	TRBJ1-4	CASSLAGGEKLFF	TGTGCCAGCAGCTTAGCTGGGGGTGAAAAACTGTTTTTT
-	-	TRBV5-5	TRBJ2-2	CASSPETGRTGELFF	TGTGCCAGCAGCCCCGAGACAGGTCGCACCGGGGAGCTGTTTTTT
TRBD2	once	TRBV3-1/TRBV3-2	TRBJ2-1	CASSQEFSGLAEFF	TGTGCCAGCAGCCAAGAATTTTCCGGACTAGCGGAGTTCTTC
TRBD2	-	TRBV7-8	TRBJ2-3	CASSRTGLAAQDTQYF	TGTGCCAGCTCCCGAACGGGACTAGCGGCCCAGGATACGCAGTATTTT
-	once	TRBV19	TRBJ2-7	CASSHGSSFAYEQYF	TGTGCCAGTAGTCACGGAAGTTCCTTTGCTTACGAGCAGTACTTC
-	-	TRBV6-5	TRBJ1-5	CASSVRAGPNQPQHF	TGTGCCAGCAGCGTCAGGGCAGGTCCGAATCAGCCCCAGCATTTT
-	-	TRBV5-1	TRBJ2-7	CASSLQGDSYEQYF	TGCGCCAGCAGCTTGCAGGGAGACTCCTACGAGCAGTACTTC
-	-	TRBV28	TRBJ1-5	CASSRRWGETQHF	TGTGCCAGCAGCCGGAGGTGGGGCGAGACCCAGCATTTT
-	-	TRBV9	TRBJ1-1	CASSVVAASTEAFF	TGTGCCAGCAGCGTAGTGGCAGCGAGCACTGAAGCTTTCTTT
-	-	TRBV19	TRBJ2-7	CASSAAYEQYF	TGTGCCAGTAGCGCGGCCTACGAGCAGTACTTC
TRBD1	-	TRBV19	TRBJ1-4	CASSDLYRGLGEKLFF	TGTGCCAGTAGCGACCTCTACAGGGGACTTGGTGAAAAACTGTTTTTT
-	-	TRBV28	TRBJ1-1	CASSPSQGWNTEAFF	TGTGCCAGCAGTCCCTCGCAGGGGTGGAACACTGAAGCTTTCTTT
-	-	TRBV5-4	TRBJ2-5	CASREMETQYF	TGTGCCAGCAGGGAGATGGAGACCCAGTACTTC
TRBD1	-	TRBV28	TRBJ1-1	CASSFRTGGKGTEAFF	TGTGCCAGCAGTTTTAGGACAGGGGGTAAAGGCACTGAAGCTTTCTTT
-	-	TRBV11-2	TRBJ1-3	CASIAGAGSGNTIYF	TGTGCCAGCATAGCGGGGGCAGGGTCTGGAAACACCATATATTTT